These 10 T cell receptor beta chains were sequenced from one sample in a study of sequential checkpoint blockade in melanoma. Only in-frame clones appear in the TCRdb table, and some are missing; sequencing was by immunoSEQ multiplex PCR. The sample lists about 4,700 clones, approximately 19% occurring once. Specified treatment: randomized to nivolumab then ipilimumab (arm A) or the reverse (arm B). Sample: tumor tissue (inferred from file names), taken from a patient given nivolumab and ipilimumab in sequence. These receptors originate from a human donor with melanoma.

This clone was observed a few times. The V call is TRBV23-1, the J call TRBJ2-2, with a tentative D call TRBD1 (6 bases). TRBV23-1 carries the ORF label, with uncertain function. Deletions cut 3 bases from V and 6 bases from J, with 17 bases between. The CDR3 is made up of 16 amino acids. The CDR3 DNA follows: TGCGCCAGCAGTCAGAGGGCTAACAGGGTGGCCGGGGAGCTGTTTTTT. Protein: CASSQRANRVAGELFF.

V is TRBV23-1 and J is TRBJ2-7; 9 bases agree with TRBD2. TRBV23-1 qualifies as an ORF whose function is uncertain. The V gene end was trimmed by 6 bases and the J gene end by 6 bases; junction bases not matched to a gene: 6. There are 13 residues in the CDR3. CDR3 sequence reads: CASSPRTSVEQYF. The CDR3 bases are TGCGCCAGCAGCCCCCGGACTAGCGTCGAGCAGTACTTC.

The chain links TRBV14 to TRBJ1-2; the D gene is possibly TRBD1 (5 bases). The germline gives CDR1 SGHDN, CDR2 FVKESK. The CDR3 length is 12 residues. The V gene lost 4 bases and the J gene lost 5 bases, with 8 bases spanning the gap. CDR3 bases: TGTGCCAGCAGCCCAGGGCGGTATGGCTACACCTTC. Protein: CASSPGRYGYTF.

This clone was observed a single time. V is TRBV29-1 and J is TRBJ1-5; the D is unclear. Per the germline V gene, CDR1 is SQVTM and CDR2 is ANQGSEA. Trimming cost V 0 bases and J 9 bases, with 12 bases left between them. The CDR3 is 13 amino acids. The CDR3 DNA reads as TGCAGCGTTGAAGAGGGGTCTGGAAGGCCCCAGCATTTT. This translates into CSVEEGSGRPQHF.

The table lists this clone with a few counts. The chain has TRBV12-2 and TRBJ2-1; the listed D gene, TRBD2, was not tested against the DNA. TRBV12-2 is termed a pseudogene. The CDR3 extends over 15 amino acids. Written as DNA, the CDR3 is TGTGCCAGTCCCTCGGACGGGGGGGGATACAATGAGCAGTTCTTC. Encoded protein: CASPSDGGGYNEQFF.

The chain couples TRBV5-1 to TRBJ2-3; TRBD2 agrees at 9 bases. The junction had 12 bases not matched to a gene; V was cut back by 3 bases and J by 4 bases. Per the germline V gene, CDR1 is SGHRS and CDR2 is YFSETQ. CDR3 length: 17 amino acids. For the CDR3, the DNA is TGCGCCAGCAGCTCATTACTAGCGGGCATACGCGCAGATACGCAGTATTTT. Residues: CASSSLLAGIRADTQYF.

This clone was observed many times. The chain employs TRBV11-3 and TRBJ2-7; D is perhaps TRBD1 or TRBD2 (6 bases each). Trimming removed 0 bases at V and 2 bases at J, with 11 bases between. The V gene's germline CDR1 is SGHNT and CDR2 YENEEA. The CDR3 spans 15 residues. The DNA for the CDR3 is TGTGCCAGCAGCTTAGACGGGGGCCCCCCCTACGAGCAGTACTTC. Residues: CASSLDGGPPYEQYF.

The V call is TRBV30, the J call TRBJ1-1, with D hard to call. The CDR3 has 14 residues. Germline V gene sequence: CDR1 GTSNPN, CDR2 SVGIG (reference sequence). Trimming cost V 2 bases and J 1 base, with 11 bases left between them. The CDR3 nucleotides are TGTGCCTGGAGTACCCTTGACCCGAACACTGAAGCTTTCTTT. Translation: CAWSTLDPNTEAFF.

This clone was seen a handful of times. V usage is TRBV11-3 and J usage is TRBJ2-3; 8 nucleotides line up with TRBD2. The CDR3 length is 15 residues. The V segment lost 1 base and the J segment 4 bases; nucleotides outside the gene matches: 4. Germline V gives CDR1 SGHNT, CDR2 YENEEA. CDR3 DNA: TGTGCCAGCAGCTTAGGGGCCGGGGGGGCAGATACGCAGTATTTT. Its protein is CASSLGAGGADTQYF.

This clone was recorded a few times. This chain uses TRBV10-2 with TRBJ1-3; D uncertain. This CDR3 spans 15 amino acids. Germline CDR1 is WSHSY and CDR2 is SAAADI. The ends were cut back, 3 bases at V and 2 bases at J, with 11 bases in the middle. The CDR3 loop reads CASSDADYPGNTIYF. The CDR3 bases are TGCGCCAGCAGTGATGCGGATTACCCTGGAAACACCATATATTTT.